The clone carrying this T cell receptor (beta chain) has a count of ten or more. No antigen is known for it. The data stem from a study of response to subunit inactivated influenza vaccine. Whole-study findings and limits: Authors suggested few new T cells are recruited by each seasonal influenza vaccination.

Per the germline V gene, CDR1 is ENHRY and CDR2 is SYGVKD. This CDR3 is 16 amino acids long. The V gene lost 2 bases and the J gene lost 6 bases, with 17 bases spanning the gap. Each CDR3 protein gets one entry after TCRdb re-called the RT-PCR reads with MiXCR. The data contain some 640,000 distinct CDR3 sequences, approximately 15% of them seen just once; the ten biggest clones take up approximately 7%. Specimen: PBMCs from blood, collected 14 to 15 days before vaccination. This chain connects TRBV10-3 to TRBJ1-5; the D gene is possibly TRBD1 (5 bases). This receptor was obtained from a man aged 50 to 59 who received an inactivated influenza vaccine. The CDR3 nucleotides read TGTGCCATCAGTGAGGAGGCGGGGGTGGTGGCTCAGCCCCAGCATTTT. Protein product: CAISEEAGVVAQPQHF.